This entry lists 15 T cell receptor beta chains sequenced from one sample in a study of beta chain features in type 1 diabetes. No antigens are known for them. All of the isolated RNA was reverse transcribed, so expressed TCRB transcripts were sequenced. Clones were read by immunoSEQ multiplex PCR, and TCRdb kept only the in-frame ones, dropping some. Among 250,000 to 300,000 clones, 13% to 15% were seen once, and the ten largest hold about 0.016%. Study-wide results and caveats: For Type 1 diabetes patients, all four CD4+ subsets carried TCRB CDR3s that were moderately but significantly shorter.

The sequencing sample was made of naive CD4+ T cells from blood. The receptor source for this set is a man aged 30-40 years with type 1 diabetes.

The chain uses TRBV2 and TRBJ2-6; TRBD1 agrees at 8 bases. V was pared by 5 bases and J by 0 bases, with 9 bases of the junction left unmatched. Germline V gene sequence: CDR1 SNHLY, CDR2 FYNNEI. The CDR3 has 18 amino acids. As DNA, the CDR3 is TGTGCCAGCAGTAACACAGGGGGAAGAAACTCTGGGGCCAACGTCCTGACTTTC. Its translation: CASSNTGGRNSGANVLTF.

Only a few counts were recorded for this clone. The chain uses TRBV5-4 and TRBJ1-4, with D unresolved. V was clipped by 0 bases and J by 3 bases, with 6 bases between them. The CDR3 runs 14 residues. Germline CDR1 reads SGHNT; CDR2 reads YYREEE (reference sequence). CDR3 sequence: CASSLERANEKLFF. For the CDR3, the DNA is TGTGCCAGCAGCTTGGAGCGGGCTAATGAAAAACTGTTTTTT. The complete variable domain, with remaining parts taken from reference TRBV5-4 and TRBJ1-4, reads ETGVTQSPTHLIKTRGQQVTLRCSSQSGHNTVSWYQQALGQGPQFIFQYYREEENGRGNFPPRFSGLQFPNYSSELNVNALELDDSALYLCASSLERANEKLFFGSGTQLSVL.

The sample holds a few counts of this clone. This chain uses TRBV15 with TRBJ2-1; TRBD1 agrees at 12 bases. CDR1 is LNHNV and CDR2 is YYDKDF in the germline V gene (reference sequence). The CDR3 sequence is 15 residues long. V dropped 5 bases and J dropped 6; count of bases not matched to a gene: 5. The CDR3 DNA reads as TGTGCCACCAGCGCCGGGACAGGGGGCTTCAATGAGCAGTTCTTC. Translated, it gives CATSAGTGGFNEQFF.

There are a few counts of this clone. The sample carries other DNA sequences with the same CDR3. The chain carries TRBV5-1 and TRBJ2-2; D not certain. V was trimmed by 2 bases and J by 8 bases, leaving 4 bases between them. Per germline, CDR1 SGHRS and CDR2 YFSETQ. The CDR3 runs to 11 residues. The CDR3 DNA follows: TGCGCCAGCAGCTTTTCGGGGGAGCTGTTTTTT. The encoded protein is CASSFSGELFF.

CDR3 in amino acids: CATRQGMNQPQHF. CDR3 in DNA: TGTGCCACCAGACAGGGGATGAATCAGCCCCAGCATTTT. V usage is TRBV2 and J usage is TRBJ1-5; 8 positions agree with TRBD1. Trimming removed 10 bases from V and 4 bases from J; junction bases left unmatched: 6. This CDR3 is built from 13 residues. The V gene's germline CDR1 is SNHLY and CDR2 FYNNEI.

The chain is built from TRBV19 and TRBJ1-2; weak D call: TRBD1 (6 bases). The CDR3 sequence is 13 residues long. Trimming stripped 7 bases from V and 3 bases from J, with 12 bases between. Germline loops: CDR1 LNHDA, CDR2 SQIVND (reference sequence). The CDR3 spells CASTTTGHYGYTF. CDR3 bases: TGTGCCAGTACCACTACAGGGCACTATGGCTACACCTTC.

This clone has a handful of counts. The chain links TRBV9 to TRBJ2-1, with D possibly matching TRBD2 (5 bases). The germline V gene has CDR1 SGDLS and CDR2 YYNGEE. Trimming shortened V by 0 bases and J by 4 bases, and 8 bases separated the two germline ends. The CDR3 runs to 14 residues. CDR3 loop: CASSVGGLYNEQFF. CDR3 sequence (DNA): TGTGCCAGCAGCGTAGGCGGGTTGTACAATGAGCAGTTCTTC.

This clone was seen a handful of times. J is TRBJ2-7 and V is TRBV29-1; D remains unclear. V lost 7 bases and J 0 bases, leaving 10 bases between the germline ends. Germline CDR1 reads SQVTM; CDR2 reads ANQGSEA. CDR3 length: 12 amino acids. CDR3 nucleotides: TGCAGCGGTTTAAGCGACTCCTACGAGCAGTACTTC. Translated: CSGLSDSYEQYF.

V and J are TRBV5-4 and TRBJ2-1, with TRBD2 identical over 11 bases. Germline CDR1 is SGHNT and CDR2 is YYREEE (reference sequence). V dropped 4 bases and J dropped 4; count of bases not matched to a gene: 7. CDR3 size: 16 residues. CDR3 nucleotides: TGTGCCAGCAGCGGGGGACTAGCGGCCATGTACAATGAGCAGTTCTTC. This translates into CASSGGLAAMYNEQFF.

This chain links TRBV28 with TRBJ2-7; maybe TRBD1 (6 bases). This CDR3 has 15 residues. The germline V gene has CDR1 MDHEN and CDR2 SYDVKM. V dropped 5 bases and J dropped 4 bases, with 18 bases sitting between them. For the CDR3, the DNA is TGTGCCAGCAGTACTGGACAGCTTAGGGCTTACGAGCAGTACTTC. The encoded protein is CASSTGQLRAYEQYF.

This clone showed up just a few times. The chain recombines TRBV5-1 with TRBJ1-1; 9 bases line up with TRBD1. The CDR3 loop spans 14 amino acids. CDR1 and CDR2 (germline): SGHRS, YFSETQ. Trimming removed 4 bases from V and 7 bases from J; junction bases left unmatched: 8. Written as DNA, the CDR3 is TGCGCCAGCAGCCAGACAGGGGGAGGAAATGAAGCTTTCTTT. It translates to CASSQTGGGNEAFF.

The chain employs TRBV4-2 and TRBJ1-5, with a tentative D call TRBD1 (5 bases). This CDR3 has 14 residues. Trimming shortened V by 8 bases and J by 1 base, and 12 bases separated the two germline ends. Germline assignment: CDR1 LGHNA and CDR2 YNFKEQ. The DNA of the CDR3 is TGTGCCAGCTCGACAGTCACCAGCAATCAGCCCCAGCATTTT. Protein sequence: CASSTVTSNQPQHF.

The V call is TRBV13, the J call TRBJ2-4; 7 bases line up with TRBD1. The CDR3 extends over 17 amino acids. The V gene end was trimmed by 5 bases and the J gene end by 0 bases; junction bases not matched to a gene: 10. CDR1 PRHDT and CDR2 FYEKMQ come from the germline V gene (reference sequence). CDR3 DNA: TGTGCCAGCAGCGCTAGAGAGGGGGCATTAGCCAAAAACATTCAGTACTTC. This gives the protein CASSAREGALAKNIQYF.

This clone showed up just a few times. The CDR3 DNA follows: TGTGCCAGCAGCTCTGGACAGGGAGGGTATTACGAGCAGTACTTC. Translated, it gives CASSSGQGGYYEQYF. The rearrangement links TRBV11-2 to TRBJ2-7; D is perhaps TRBD1 (8 bases). Trimming cost V 4 bases and J 4 bases, with 17 bases left between them. The CDR3 totals 15 residues. Germline V lookup: CDR1 SGHAT, CDR2 FQNNGV.

This clone came up a few times. This sequence joins TRBV18 and TRBJ1-2; 7 positions match TRBD1. V lost 4 bases and J lost 1; bases outside the gene matches: 3. CDR3 length: 14 residues. The V gene's germline CDR1 is KGHSH and CDR2 LQKENI. The CDR3: CASSRDRVNYGYTF. Here the CDR3 DNA reads TGTGCCAGCTCACGAGACAGGGTTAACTATGGCTACACCTTC.